A single sample gave rise to the 23 T cell receptor beta chains below, sequenced in a study of T cells expressing NK-cell markers. TCRdb reprocessed the 5' RACE reads and keeps a single row for each CDR3 protein, giving no DNA. There are 300,000 or so distinct CDR3 sequences in the sample, with roughly 4.2% held by the top ten. Sequenced: blood T cells: a sorted CD56 or NKG2C T cell subset, CD4+ or CD8+ T cells, or bulk PBMC T cells (not recorded which). These receptors were taken from a woman aged 18 to 69 in good health.

V gene TRBV20-1 combines with J gene TRBJ2-1. Germline V gene data show CDR1 as DFQATT and CDR2 as SNEGSKA (reference sequence). CDR3 size: 13 residues. Here the CDR3 reads CSARRSLNNEQFF.

This chain's CDR3 is CASNSGGTSGVEEQFF. This sequence joins TRBV5-1 and TRBJ2-1; TCRdb's D call of TRBD2 is untestable without DNA. Germline CDR1 SGHRS, CDR2 YFSETQ. The CDR3 loop spans 16 amino acids.

The chain's CDR3 is CASSLPAWASQTQYF. The chain employs TRBV7-9 and TRBJ2-5; as DNA is missing, the TRBD2 call by TCRdb cannot be tested. The CDR3 has 15 amino acids. Germline lookup yields CDR1 SEHNR and CDR2 FQNEAQ (reference sequence). Variable domain in full (rest from reference TRBV7-9 and TRBJ2-5): DTGVSQNPRHKITKRGQNVTFRCDPISEHNRLYWYRQTLGQGPEFLTYFQNEAQLEKSRLLSDRFSAERPKGSFSTLEIQRTEQGDSAMYLCASSLPAWASQTQYFGPGTRLLVL.

V is TRBV12-3 or TRBV12-4 and J is TRBJ2-5; TCRdb gives TRBD1 as the D gene, but with no DNA this cannot be confirmed. The CDR3 totals 15 residues. The CDR3 spells CASSLEGRGGETQYF.

The chain is built from TRBV4-1 and TRBJ1-6. The CDR3 covers 13 residues. Germline CDR1 is MGHRA and CDR2 is YSYEKL. The chain's CDR3 is CASSQVPGSPLHF.

The V and J genes are TRBV11-2 and TRBJ2-6. The germline CDR1 and CDR2 sequences are SGHAT and FQNNGV. The length of the CDR3 is 15 residues. This CDR3 is CASSLDTFLSNVLTF.

J is TRBJ2-3 and V is TRBV7-3; TCRdb's D call of TRBD2 is untestable without DNA. CDR1 and CDR2 (germline): SGHTA, FQGTGA. CDR3 length equals 15 residues. CDR3: CASSSSGVSTDTQYF.

The chain joins TRBV15 to TRBJ2-3; there is no DNA to check the TCRdb D call of TRBD1. The CDR3 consists of 16 residues. Looked up from germline, CDR1 is LNHNV and CDR2 is YYDKDF (reference sequence). The CDR3 reads CATSSGRTFTTDTQYF.

The chain couples TRBV11-2 to TRBJ1-5. Germline V lookup: CDR1 SGHAT, CDR2 FQNNGV. The CDR3 loop spans 19 amino acids. This chain's CDR3 is CASSFSPPWGARVGQPQHF.

The chain couples TRBV20-1 to TRBJ2-7; TCRdb designates TRBD2, a call that cannot be tested without DNA. Germline V gives CDR1 DFQATT, CDR2 SNEGSKA (reference sequence). The CDR3 loop spans 14 amino acids. The CDR3 is CSARLAGVPYEQYF.

V and J are TRBV29-1 and TRBJ1-2. CDR1 is SQVTM and CDR2 is ANQGSEA in the germline V gene. The CDR3 extends over 11 amino acids. CDR3 region: CSVVRAGGYTF.

The chain links TRBV10-3 to TRBJ2-3; TCRdb designates TRBD2, a call that cannot be tested without DNA. The germline gives CDR1 ENHRY, CDR2 SYGVKD. CDR3 size: 15 residues. The CDR3 protein is CAISGSGGETDTQYF.

This chain connects TRBV20-1 to TRBJ2-6. The CDR3 is 16 amino acids. Looked up from germline, CDR1 is DFQATT and CDR2 is SNEGSKA (reference sequence). This chain's CDR3 is CSARDRQGSGANVLTF.

The V and J genes are TRBV5-8 and TRBJ2-3; the TRBD1 assignment by TCRdb is unverifiable without DNA. Germline V gene lookup returns CDR1 SGHTS and CDR2 YDEGEE. The CDR3 loop spans 17 amino acids. Here the CDR3 reads CASSSGISGGGTDTQYF.

V is TRBV12-3 or TRBV12-4 and J is TRBJ2-7. The CDR3 contains 13 residues. The CDR3 is CASSFVRSYEQYF.

The chain employs TRBV7-2 and TRBJ2-1; there is no DNA to check the TCRdb D call of TRBD1. The CDR3 has 16 amino acids. Germline V lookup: CDR1 SGHTA, CDR2 FQGNSA. The CDR3 sequence: CASSFSTGRSYNEQFF.

The rearrangement joins TRBV20-1 to TRBJ2-5; TCRdb indicates TRBD1, and absent DNA this call remains unverified. This CDR3 contains 13 residues. Germline loops: CDR1 DFQATT, CDR2 SNEGSKA (reference sequence). The CDR3 loop is CSAVGDIQETQYF.

This chain uses TRBV10-3 with TRBJ1-5; TCRdb indicates TRBD1, and absent DNA this call remains unverified. Germline V lookup: CDR1 ENHRY, CDR2 SYGVKD. This CDR3 has 13 amino acids. This CDR3 reads CAIRIRDDQPQHF.

V is TRBV6-1 and J is TRBJ1-2; the TCRdb call, TRBD1, lacks DNA for checking. The CDR3 sequence is 14 residues long. Germline CDR1 is MNHNS and CDR2 is SASEGT. CDR3 protein: CASNLNRGGYGYTF.

The chain links TRBV12-3 or TRBV12-4 to TRBJ2-7; TCRdb designates TRBD1, a call that cannot be tested without DNA. The CDR3 sequence is 14 residues long. CDR3 region: CASSLGHRNYEQYF.

The J gene is TRBJ1-2, the V gene TRBV29-1; the TRBD1 assignment by TCRdb is unverifiable without DNA. Germline V lookup: CDR1 SQVTM, CDR2 ANQGSEA. The CDR3 runs to 15 residues. CDR3 region: CSVGDSGTPSYGYTF.

The chain joins TRBV29-1 to TRBJ1-4; TCRdb names TRBD1, which stays unverified in the absence of DNA. The germline V gene has CDR1 SQVTM and CDR2 ANQGSEA. The CDR3 has 13 residues. The chain's CDR3 is CSVAWTGLEKLFF.

V is TRBV3-1 and J is TRBJ2-5; as DNA is missing, the TRBD2 call by TCRdb cannot be tested. The CDR3 length is 16 residues. The germline CDR1 and CDR2 sequences are LGHDT and YNNKEL (reference sequence). The CDR3 protein is CASSDWGLAGAETQYF.